A single sample gave rise to the 18 T cell receptor beta chains below, sequenced in a study of T cell changes during pregnancy in multiple sclerosis. Method: immunoSEQ multiplex PCR; TCRdb's copy keeps in-frame clones and lacks some. The top ten clones hold 0.8% to 1.3% of a sample with about 24,000 clones, approximately 86% of them seen once. Sequenced material: CD4+ T cells from peripheral blood mononuclear cells, taken in the second trimester of pregnancy. Receptors were obtained from a female donor in good health, enrolled as a control in a pregnancy study.

Judged by abundance, this clone is medium-sized. The chain combines TRBV11-1 with TRBJ1-1, with TRBD1 matching 7 bases. CDR1 is SGHAT and CDR2 is FQDESV in the germline V gene (reference sequence). This CDR3 region has 15 residues. V shed 5 bases, J shed 1 base, and the junction held 7 bases outside the gene matches. The CDR3: CASSKRTGTNTEAFF. The CDR3 DNA sequence: TGTGCCAGCAGCAAAAGGACAGGTACGAACACTGAAGCTTTCTTT.

Of note for this clone: A junction end diverges from the germline sequence, so it may reflect a read error. V is TRBV7-8 and J is TRBJ1-2; maybe TRBD1 (5 bases). Germline CDR1 is SGHVS and CDR2 is FQNEAQ. This CDR3 contains 12 residues. In DNA form, the CDR3 reads TGTGCCAGCAGCTTAAAGGGGTCTCAGGGATCCTTC. Translation gives CASSLKGSQGSF.

V usage is TRBV11-2 and J usage is TRBJ2-7; 10 positions match TRBD1. The V and J ends lost 6 bases and 7 bases, in that order; junction bases with no gene match: 9. The CDR3 totals 14 residues. Per the germline V gene, CDR1 is SGHAT and CDR2 is FQNNGV. The CDR3 loop reads CASSRPGQGYEQYF. The CDR3 nucleotides read TGTGCCAGCAGTAGACCGGGACAGGGGTATGAGCAGTACTTC.

This rearrangement joins TRBV9 to TRBJ2-2; tentative D call: TRBD1 (5 bases). Germline V gene data show CDR1 as SGDLS and CDR2 as YYNGEE. The ends were cut back, 0 bases at V and 6 bases at J, with 9 bases in the middle. The CDR3 totals 14 residues. CDR3 DNA: TGTGCCAGCAGCGTAGTAAGGGGCCCCGGGGAGCTGTTTTTT. Encoded protein: CASSVVRGPGELFF.

The J gene is TRBJ2-3, the V gene TRBV30; D not certain. Germline CDR1 and CDR2: GTSNPN and SVGIG (reference sequence). Trimming removed 4 bases from V and 4 bases from J, with 9 bases in between. The CDR3 sequence is 12 residues long. The chain's CDR3 is CAWMVTADTQYF. The DNA for the CDR3 is TGTGCCTGGATGGTAACGGCAGATACGCAGTATTTT.

The table lists this clone with a few counts. The chain couples TRBV5-5 to TRBJ1-1; D possibly corresponds to TRBD1 (6 bases). CDR3 length: 15 residues. The germline gives CDR1 SGHKS, CDR2 YYEKEE (reference sequence). Trimming left V 2 bases short and J 0 bases short, with 11 bases between. The DNA for the CDR3 is TGTGCCAGCAGCTTAGCCGGGACATTGAACACTGAAGCTTTCTTT. Residues: CASSLAGTLNTEAFF.

This clone turned up a few times. This sequence joins TRBV9 and TRBJ1-1; D call uncertain. CDR3 size: 12 residues. Germline V CDR1 and CDR2: SGDLS, YYNGEE. Trimming took 2 bases from V and 0 from J, leaving 2 bases between them. In DNA form, the CDR3 reads TGTGCCAGCAGCGTCGTGAACACTGAAGCTTTCTTT. Translating gives CASSVVNTEAFF.

The chain carries TRBV7-2 and TRBJ2-7; 14 bases align to TRBD2. The CDR3 consists of 15 residues. After removal of 5 bases from V and 3 bases from J, the junction contained 3 bases not matched to a gene. Germline V gives CDR1 SGHTA, CDR2 FQGNSA. Here the CDR3 reads CASSAGTSGGYEQYF. CDR3 in DNA: TGTGCCAGCAGCGCCGGGACTAGCGGGGGCTACGAGCAGTACTTC. The entire variable domain, with the rest obtained from reference TRBV7-2 and TRBJ2-7, is as follows: GAGVSQSPSNKVTEKGKDVELRCDPISGHTALYWYRQSLGQGLEFLIYFQGNSAPDKSGLPSDRFSAERTGGSVSTLTIQRTQQEDSAVYLCASSAGTSGGYEQYFGPGTRLTVT.

The J gene is TRBJ2-2, the V gene TRBV15; 13 positions agree with TRBD2. Germline V gives CDR1 LNHNV, CDR2 YYDKDF (reference sequence). This CDR3 has 18 amino acids. Trimming at V came to 0 bases and at J to 7 bases, leaving 8 bases not matched to a gene. CDR3: CATSREGPGTSGIGELFF. The CDR3 bases are TGTGCCACCAGCAGAGAAGGTCCCGGGACTAGCGGGATCGGGGAGCTGTTTTTT.

CDR3 sequence: CASSLEQVVGYTF. Here the CDR3 DNA reads TGTGCCAGCAGCTTAGAACAGGTAGTCGGCTACACCTTC. The V call is TRBV13, the J call TRBJ1-2; perhaps TRBD1 as D (5 bases). The CDR3 covers 13 residues. Trimming removed 1 base at V and 8 bases at J, with 11 bases between. Germline CDR1 PRHDT, CDR2 FYEKMQ (reference sequence).

This clone was picked up one time. The genes are TRBV7-2 and TRBJ2-5; D uncertain. The CDR3 consists of 13 residues. V was pared by 2 bases and J by 4 bases, with 8 bases between. Germline CDR1 SGHTA, CDR2 FQGNSA. This CDR3 reads CASSLNTRETQYF. For the CDR3, the DNA is TGTGCCAGCAGCTTAAATACAAGAGAGACCCAGTACTTC.

The chain uses TRBV7-2 and TRBJ2-1; 8 bases match TRBD1. Germline lookup yields CDR1 SGHTA and CDR2 FQGNSA. Trimming cost V 5 bases and J 4 bases; bases outside gene matches: 4. The CDR3 contains 14 residues. For the CDR3, the DNA is TGTGCCAGCAGCGAGGGACAGGCATACAATGAGCAGTTCTTC. Its protein product is CASSEGQAYNEQFF. Supplemented by reference TRBV7-2 and TRBJ2-1, the full variable domain reads GAGVSQSPSNKVTEKGKDVELRCDPISGHTALYWYRQSLGQGLEFLIYFQGNSAPDKSGLPSDRFSAERTGGSVSTLTIQRTQQEDSAVYLCASSEGQAYNEQFFGPGTRLTVL.

The chain joins TRBV5-1 to TRBJ2-2, with D possibly matching TRBD1 (5 bases). The V end was cut by 2 bases, the J end by 6 bases, with 14 bases between. This CDR3 has 15 residues. From germline, CDR1 is SGHRS and CDR2 YFSETQ. DNA for the CDR3: TGCGCCAGCAGCTTCACGGACACCCCTTCCGGGGAGCTGTTTTTT. Translating it yields CASSFTDTPSGELFF.

The chain combines TRBV6-5 with TRBJ2-1, with 9 positions matching TRBD2. Trimming cost V 5 bases and J 9 bases; bases outside gene matches: 8. The germline CDR1 and CDR2 sequences are MNHEY and SVGAGI. This CDR3 spans 14 amino acids. CDR3 nucleotides: TGTGCCAGCAGTAGCGGGGGGCGTTGGTTTGAGCAGTTCTTC. Protein: CASSSGGRWFEQFF.

J is TRBJ2-7 and V is TRBV4-1; D might be TRBD1 (5 bases). The CDR3 is 16 amino acids. V was trimmed by 6 bases and J by 7 bases, leaving 25 bases between them. Germline V lookup: CDR1 MGHRA, CDR2 YSYEKL. CDR3 region: CASSPTPPSLQGEQYF. DNA for the CDR3: TGCGCCAGCAGTCCAACGCCCCCTTCCCTTCAGGGAGAGCAGTACTTC.

The chain is built from TRBV6-5 and TRBJ1-2; 9 bases map to TRBD1. This CDR3 has 14 amino acids. The germline V gene encodes CDR1 MNHEY and CDR2 SVGAGI. The junction had 4 bases not matched to a gene; V was cut back by 5 bases and J by 3 bases. The CDR3 region is CASSGRDRDYGYTF. CDR3 nucleotide sequence: TGTGCCAGCAGTGGCCGGGACAGGGACTATGGCTACACCTTC.

The chain employs TRBV7-9 and TRBJ2-3; 7 nucleotides agree with TRBD1. V shed 6 bases, J shed 0 bases, and the junction held 6 bases outside the gene matches. The CDR3 sequence is 15 residues long. Germline CDR1 and CDR2: SEHNR and FQNEAQ (reference sequence). The CDR3, as DNA: TGTGCCAGCAGTTACGGGGACAGTAGCACAGATACGCAGTATTTT. As protein: CASSYGDSSTDTQYF.

The V gene is TRBV7-2, the J gene TRBJ2-3, with 8 bases fitting TRBD2. In germline, CDR1 is SGHTA, CDR2 FQGNSA. V shed 1 base and J 5 bases; nucleotides not matched to a gene: 5. The CDR3 length is 15 residues. The CDR3 bases are TGTGCCAGCAGCTTAGTAGGACTAGCTAAAGATACGCAGTATTTT. Residues: CASSLVGLAKDTQYF.